What follows are 18 T cell receptor beta chains derived from one specimen sequenced in a study of cytomegalovirus exposure and HLA in healthy donors. PCR employed 60 Vbeta and 13 Jbeta primers. TCRdb's table, derived via immunoSEQ multiplex PCR, lists solely in-frame clones and lacks some. There are 170,000 or so clones in the sample; roughly 80% occur only once, and less than 15% lies in the top ten. What was sequenced was PBMCs. The receptors come from a woman between 45 and 60 years old in good health and CMV-seropositive.

The chain uses TRBV5-4 and TRBJ2-7; 11 bases fit TRBD1. V was pared by 2 bases and J by 3 bases, with 4 bases of the junction left unmatched. The CDR3 contains 15 residues. Germline assignment: CDR1 SGHNT and CDR2 YYREEE (reference sequence). CDR3 DNA: TGTGCCAGCAGCTTTGGGACAGGGGGAGGCTACGAGCAGTACTTC. Amino acid sequence: CASSFGTGGGYEQYF.

The rearrangement uses TRBV2 and TRBJ2-6, with 9 bases identical to TRBD1. Germline CDR1 SNHLY, CDR2 FYNNEI. The CDR3 extends over 18 amino acids. The J segment lost 3 bases and the V segment lost 9 bases, leaving 15 bases of the junction unmatched. DNA of the CDR3: TGTGCCAGTCGCGGAGGGAGGACAGGGGCTGTTGGGGCCAACGTCCTGACTTTC. Protein product: CASRGGRTGAVGANVLTF.

This clone is a singleton in its sample. V usage is TRBV7-6 and J usage is TRBJ2-7; 7 bases align to TRBD1. The CDR3 sequence is 14 residues long. Germline values: CDR1 SGHVS, CDR2 FNYEAQ. V dropped 4 bases and J dropped 7; count of bases not matched to a gene: 10. The CDR3 bases are TGTGCCAGCAGCTCCCCAGGGGGAGAAAGTGAGCAGTACTTC. Its protein is CASSSPGGESEQYF.

This sequence joins TRBV5-6 and TRBJ1-3; D call uncertain. Trimming stripped 4 bases from V and 4 bases from J, with 9 bases between. Looked up from germline, CDR1 is SGHDT and CDR2 is YYEEEE. The CDR3 is made up of 13 amino acids. For the CDR3, the DNA is TGTGCCAGCAGCCGTACTTCGGGAAACACCATATATTTT. Translated, it gives CASSRTSGNTIYF.

A word on this clone: One end of the junction does not line up with germline, which may come from a read error. This specimen includes other DNA sequences encoding the same CDR3. The chain links TRBV5-1 to TRBJ2-2, with 9 bases matching TRBD1. Germline CDR1 SGHRS, CDR2 YFSETQ. CDR3 length: 17 residues. The DNA of the CDR3 is TGCGCCAGCAGCTTGGCCATACAGGGGGCGAACACCGGAGAGCTGTTTTTT. It encodes CASSLAIQGANTGELFF.

V and J are TRBV15 and TRBJ1-2; tentatively, D is TRBD1 (6 bases). CDR1 and CDR2 (germline): LNHNV, YYDKDF (reference sequence). This CDR3 has 14 amino acids. Trimming removed 2 bases at V and 8 bases at J, with 15 bases between. CDR3 nucleotides: TGTGCCACCAGCAGATACGGACAGAGTGGAGGCTACACCTTC. Translated: CATSRYGQSGGYTF.

In this sample, this clone turned up once. CDR3 region: CASSLAGGNTGELFF. The CDR3 DNA is TGTGCCAGCAGCTTAGCGGGGGGAAACACCGGGGAGCTGTTTTTT. V and J are TRBV7-9 and TRBJ2-2; TRBD2 is a possible D gene (6 bases). Looked up from germline, CDR1 is SEHNR and CDR2 is FQNEAQ (reference sequence). The CDR3 spans 15 residues. V dropped 0 bases and J dropped 2 bases, with 7 bases sitting between them.

The chain joins TRBV5-6 to TRBJ1-1; D unclear. Germline assignment: CDR1 SGHDT and CDR2 YYEEEE. The CDR3 runs to 12 residues. Trimming cost V 2 bases and J 10 bases, with 12 bases left between them. Here the CDR3 DNA reads TGTGCCAGCAGCTTCGACGGAGTAGGAGCTTTCTTT. Its translation is CASSFDGVGAFF. The complete variable domain, with remaining parts taken from reference TRBV5-6 and TRBJ1-1, reads DAGVTQSPTHLIKTRGQQVTLRCSPKSGHDTVSWYQQALGQGPQFIFQYYEEEERQRGNFPDRFSGHQFPNYSSELNVNALLLGDSALYLCASSFDGVGAFFGQGTRLTVV.

The CDR3 nucleotides read TGCGCCAGCAGCTTTGGAGACAGGAACACCGGGGAGCTGTTTTTT. Encoded protein: CASSFGDRNTGELFF. The gene calls are TRBV5-1 and TRBJ2-2; weak D call: TRBD1 (5 bases). CDR3 length: 15 amino acids. Trimming took 2 bases from V and 1 from J, leaving 9 bases between them. Germline V gene data show CDR1 as SGHRS and CDR2 as YFSETQ.

CDR3 protein: CASGRGGTGELFF. The CDR3 DNA reads TGTGCCAGTGGACGGGGGGGCACCGGGGAGCTGTTTTTT. V gene TRBV19 combines with J gene TRBJ2-2; 8 nucleotides align to TRBD2. With 8 bases clipped from V and 4 bases from J, the junction kept 3 bases outside the gene matches. The CDR3 has 13 amino acids. Germline V gene lookup returns CDR1 LNHDA and CDR2 SQIVND (reference sequence).

The V gene is TRBV6-4, the J gene TRBJ2-1; D gene ambiguous. Germline V gene sequence: CDR1 MRHNA, CDR2 SNTAGT. Trimming stripped 3 bases from V and 2 bases from J, with 11 bases between. This CDR3 has 15 amino acids. CDR3 protein: CASSEVPDAYNEQFF. The CDR3 DNA sequence: TGTGCCAGCAGTGAGGTCCCAGATGCCTACAATGAGCAGTTCTTC.

This rearrangement joins TRBV19 to TRBJ1-1; the D gene is possibly TRBD1 (6 bases). V dropped 7 bases and J dropped 0 bases, with 21 bases sitting between them. The germline V gene has CDR1 LNHDA and CDR2 SQIVND (reference sequence). This CDR3 is built from 17 residues. CDR3 amino acids: CASIQLGQGAVNTEAFF. CDR3 in DNA: TGTGCCAGTATTCAGTTGGGACAAGGCGCCGTGAACACTGAAGCTTTCTTT. Combining the CDR3 with reference TRBV19 and TRBJ1-1 gives the whole variable domain DGGITQSPKYLFRKEGQNVTLSCEQNLNHDAMYWYRQDPGQGLRLIYYSQIVNDFQKGDIAEGYSVSREKKESFPLTVTSAQKNPTAFYLCASIQLGQGAVNTEAFFGQGTRLTVV.

Points on this clone: This CDR3 is also generated by other DNA sequences in the sample. The chain carries TRBV6-1 and TRBJ1-5; TRBD1 might be the D (5 bases). This CDR3 is 14 amino acids long. The V and J ends lost 4 bases and 3 bases respectively, with 10 bases between them. Germline CDR1 and CDR2: MNHNS and SASEGT. Written as DNA, the CDR3 is TGTGCCAGCAGTGCTGGGGGGTCCAATCAGCCCCAGCATTTT. Its translation: CASSAGGSNQPQHF.

This clone was picked up one time. This sequence joins TRBV11-2 and TRBJ2-5, with D possibly TRBD2 on 7 matching bases. In germline, CDR1 is SGHAT, CDR2 FQNNGV. V lost 2 bases, J lost 5 bases, and 15 bases lay in between. CDR3 size: 15 residues. The CDR3 DNA follows: TGTGCCAGCAGCTTAACGGCAGGGGAGGGGGAGACCCAGTACTTC. It is translated as CASSLTAGEGETQYF.

The chain joins TRBV5-1 to TRBJ2-7; the match to TRBD2 covers 9 bases. The CDR3 totals 17 residues. V lost 4 bases and J lost 0; bases outside the gene matches: 11. CDR1 is SGHRS, CDR2 YFSETQ, per germline. Written as DNA, the CDR3 is TGCGCCAGCAGCCCTCCCCCTGAGCGGGGGGCCTCCTACGAGCAGTACTTC. Translation: CASSPPPERGASYEQYF.

This clone came up a few times. This chain connects TRBV19 to TRBJ2-3; unclear D gene. CDR3 length: 18 amino acids. V lost 0 bases and J lost 2, with 18 bases in between. Germline CDR1 is LNHDA and CDR2 is SQIVND (reference sequence). CDR3 sequence (DNA): TGTGCCAGTAGTATAGAACTTAGGCTAGTAGAACTCACAGATACGCAGTATTTT. Its protein is CASSIELRLVELTDTQYF.

The CDR3: CASSLLQGRNYGYTF. The DNA of the CDR3 is TGTGCCAGCAGTTTATTACAGGGACGTAACTATGGCTACACCTTC. This chain joins TRBV27 and TRBJ1-2; the D gene is possibly TRBD1 (6 bases). Looked up from germline, CDR1 is MNHEY and CDR2 is SMNVEV (reference sequence). This CDR3 region has 15 residues. V shed 1 base and J shed 1 base, with 10 bases lying between them.

The chain links TRBV30 to TRBJ2-3; TRBD2 matches at 7 bases. The V gene's germline CDR1 is GTSNPN and CDR2 SVGIG (reference sequence). This CDR3 has 15 amino acids. J gave up 4 bases and V 4 bases, and 11 bases lay outside the gene matches. CDR3 loop: CAWNQDGGLADTQYF. The CDR3 nucleotides are TGTGCCTGGAATCAGGACGGGGGGTTGGCAGATACGCAGTATTTT.